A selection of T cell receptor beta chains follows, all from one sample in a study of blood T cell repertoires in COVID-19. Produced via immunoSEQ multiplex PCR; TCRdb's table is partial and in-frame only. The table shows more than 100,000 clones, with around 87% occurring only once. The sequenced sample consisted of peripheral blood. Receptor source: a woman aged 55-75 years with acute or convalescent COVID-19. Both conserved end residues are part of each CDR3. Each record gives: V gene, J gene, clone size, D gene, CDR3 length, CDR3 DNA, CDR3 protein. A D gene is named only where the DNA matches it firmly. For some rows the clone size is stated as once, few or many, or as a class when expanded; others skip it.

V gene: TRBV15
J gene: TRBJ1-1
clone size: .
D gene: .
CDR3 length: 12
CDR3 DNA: TGTGCCACCAGCCTTCTGGAGGGGGAAGCTTTCTTT
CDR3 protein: CATSLLEGEAFF

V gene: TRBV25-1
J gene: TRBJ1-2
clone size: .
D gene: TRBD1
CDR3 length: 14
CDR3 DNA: TGTGCCAGCAGTGAAATTGGACAGGGGAATGGCTACACCTTC
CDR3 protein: CASSEIGQGNGYTF

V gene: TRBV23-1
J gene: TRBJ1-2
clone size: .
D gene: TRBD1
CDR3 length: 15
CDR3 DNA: TGCGCCAGCAGTCACCAGGGACAGGCCCGCTATGGCTACACCTTC
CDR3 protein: CASSHQGQARYGYTF

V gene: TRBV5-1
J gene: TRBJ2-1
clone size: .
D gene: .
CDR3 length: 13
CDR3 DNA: TGCGCCAGCAGCTTGGCCTCGCGCGATGAGCAGTTCTTC
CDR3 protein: CASSLASRDEQFF

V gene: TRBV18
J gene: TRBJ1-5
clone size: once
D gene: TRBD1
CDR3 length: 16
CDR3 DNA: TGTGCCAGCTCACCACTCCAGGGGGCGAACAATCAGCCCCAGCATTTT
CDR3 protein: CASSPLQGANNQPQHF

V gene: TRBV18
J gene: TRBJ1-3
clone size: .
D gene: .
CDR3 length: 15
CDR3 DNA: TGTGCCAGCTCAAAAACCGGGACAAGGAGAAACACCATATATTTT
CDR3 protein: CASSKTGTRRNTIYF

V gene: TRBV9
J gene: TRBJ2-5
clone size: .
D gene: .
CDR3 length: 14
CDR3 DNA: TGTGCCAGCAGCGTAACTCCGGGACAAGAGACCCAGTACTTC
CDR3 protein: CASSVTPGQETQYF

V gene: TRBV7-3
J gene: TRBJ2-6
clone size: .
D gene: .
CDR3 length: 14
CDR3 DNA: TGTGCCAGCAGGCCTAGCTCTGGGGCCAACGTCCTGACTTTC
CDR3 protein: CASRPSSGANVLTF

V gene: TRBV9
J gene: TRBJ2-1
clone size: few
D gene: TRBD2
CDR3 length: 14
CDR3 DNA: TGTGCCAGCAGCGGGTTAGCGGGAGTGAATGAGCAGTTCTTC
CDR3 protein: CASSGLAGVNEQFF

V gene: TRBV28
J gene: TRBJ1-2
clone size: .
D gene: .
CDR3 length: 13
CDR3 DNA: TGTGCCAGCAGTTTAGCGGGCCTACCCACGTACACCTTC
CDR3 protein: CASSLAGLPTYTF

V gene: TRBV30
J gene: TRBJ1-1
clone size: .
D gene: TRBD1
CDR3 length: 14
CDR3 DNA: TGTGCCTGGACAGAGACAGGGAGGAGGACTGAAGCTTTCTTT
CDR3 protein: CAWTETGRRTEAFF

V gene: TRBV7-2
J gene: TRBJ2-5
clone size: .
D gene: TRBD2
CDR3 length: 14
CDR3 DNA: TGTGCCAGCAGCTTAGGCAGCGGGAGGGAGACCCAGTACTTC
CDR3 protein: CASSLGSGRETQYF

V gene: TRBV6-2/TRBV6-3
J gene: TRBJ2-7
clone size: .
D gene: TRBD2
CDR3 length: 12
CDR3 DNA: TGTGCCAGCAGATACCTAGCGGGCGAGCAGTACTTC
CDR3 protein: CASRYLAGEQYF

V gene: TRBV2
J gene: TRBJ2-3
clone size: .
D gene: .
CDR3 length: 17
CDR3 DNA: TGTGCCAGCAGTGAAGAACTAAAGACTTTTCGCACAGATACGCAGTATTTT
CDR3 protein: CASSEELKTFRTDTQYF

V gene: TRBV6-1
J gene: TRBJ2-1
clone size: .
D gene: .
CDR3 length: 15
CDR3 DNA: TGTGCCAGCAGTGAAAGGGGGAGGGCCAGGTTGGAGCAGTTCTTC
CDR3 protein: CASSERGRARLEQFF

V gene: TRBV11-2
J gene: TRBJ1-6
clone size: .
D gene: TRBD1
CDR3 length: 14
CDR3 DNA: TGTGCCAGCAGCCTCGGACAGGGGAATTCACCCCTCCACTTT
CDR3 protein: CASSLGQGNSPLHF

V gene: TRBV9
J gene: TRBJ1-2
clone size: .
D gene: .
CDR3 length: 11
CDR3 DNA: TGTGCCAGCACCTCCGCAGCGGGCTACACCTTC
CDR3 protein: CASTSAAGYTF

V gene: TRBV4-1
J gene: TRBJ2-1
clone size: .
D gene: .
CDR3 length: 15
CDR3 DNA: TGCGCCAGCAGCCAAGAAGACCGGGAGTGGAATGAGCAGTTCTTC
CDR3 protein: CASSQEDREWNEQFF

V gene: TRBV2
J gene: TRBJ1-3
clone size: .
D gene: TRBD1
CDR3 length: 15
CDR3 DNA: TGTGCCAGCAGCGCGGACAGGGTTCGTGGAAACACCATATATTTT
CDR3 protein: CASSADRVRGNTIYF

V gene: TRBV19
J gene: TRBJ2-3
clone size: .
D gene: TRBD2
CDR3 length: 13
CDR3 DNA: TGTGCCAGTAGCCCCGGGACTAGCGGTACGCAGTATTTT
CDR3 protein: CASSPGTSGTQYF

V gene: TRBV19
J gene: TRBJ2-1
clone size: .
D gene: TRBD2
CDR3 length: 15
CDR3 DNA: TGTGCCAGTAGTATAGCTAGCGGGAGCCCCTATGAGCAGTTCTTC
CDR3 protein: CASSIASGSPYEQFF

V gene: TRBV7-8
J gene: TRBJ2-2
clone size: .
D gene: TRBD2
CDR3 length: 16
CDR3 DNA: TGTGCCAGCAGCTTAGGAGCGGGAGGGAACACCGGGGAGCTGTTTTTT
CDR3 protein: CASSLGAGGNTGELFF

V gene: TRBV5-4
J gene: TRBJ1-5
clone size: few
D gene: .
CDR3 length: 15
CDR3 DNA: TGTGCCAGCAGCTTGGCCGGGGTTGCAAATCAGCCCCAGCATTTT
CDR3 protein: CASSLAGVANQPQHF

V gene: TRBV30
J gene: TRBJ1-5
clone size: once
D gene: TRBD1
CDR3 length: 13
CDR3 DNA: TGTGCCTATCAGGGACAGGGCAATCAGCCCCAGCATTTT
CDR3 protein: CAYQGQGNQPQHF

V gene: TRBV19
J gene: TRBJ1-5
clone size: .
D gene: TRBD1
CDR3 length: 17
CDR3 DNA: TGTGCCAGTAGTACCACAGGGGGCCCCAATAGCAATCAGCCCCAGCATTTT
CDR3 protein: CASSTTGGPNSNQPQHF

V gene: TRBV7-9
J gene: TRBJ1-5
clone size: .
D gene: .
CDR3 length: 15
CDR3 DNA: TGTGCCAGCAGCCCGGGGACGGCGGGAAGTCAGCCCCAGCATTTT
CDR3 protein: CASSPGTAGSQPQHF

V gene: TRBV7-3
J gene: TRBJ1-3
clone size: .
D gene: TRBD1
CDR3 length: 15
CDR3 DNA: TGTGCCAGCAGCTCGGGGACAGGGAGTGGAAACACCATATATTTT
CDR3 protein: CASSSGTGSGNTIYF

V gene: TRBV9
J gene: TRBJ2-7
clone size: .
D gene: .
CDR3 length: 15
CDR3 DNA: TGTGCCAGCAGCCCCCGTGGGGGGAGTGGTTACGAGCAGTACTTC
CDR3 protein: CASSPRGGSGYEQYF

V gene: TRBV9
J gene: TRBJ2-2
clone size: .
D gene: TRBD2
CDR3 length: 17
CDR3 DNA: TGTGCCAGCAGCGTGGTTAGCGGGAGGTTGAACACCGGGGAGCTGTTTTTT
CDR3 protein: CASSVVSGRLNTGELFF

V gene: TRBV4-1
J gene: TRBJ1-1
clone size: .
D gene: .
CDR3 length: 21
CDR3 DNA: TGCGCCAGCAGCCAAGAATCCTTCGGGAGGGGCGCTTCTGATGCGGACACTGAAGCTTTCTTT
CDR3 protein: CASSQESFGRGASDADTEAFF

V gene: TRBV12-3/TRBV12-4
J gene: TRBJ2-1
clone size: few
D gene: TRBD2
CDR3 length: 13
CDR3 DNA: TGTGCCAGCAGGCCTAGCGGCCCCAGTGAGCAGTTCTTC
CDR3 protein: CASRPSGPSEQFF

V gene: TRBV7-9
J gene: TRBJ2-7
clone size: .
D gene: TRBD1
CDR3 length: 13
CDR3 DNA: TGTGCCAGCAGCTTACAGGGGGCCTACGAGCAGTACTTC
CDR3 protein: CASSLQGAYEQYF